The sequence of this TCR beta chain was determined in a study of vaccination and CD4 T cells after COVID-19. Of note for this clonotype: Its antigen remains unknown.

The CDR3 runs to 12 residues. V was pared by 7 bases and J by 5 bases, with 14 bases between. The germline V gene encodes CDR1 SQVTM and CDR2 ANQGSEA. The treatment was: approximately 9-day PBMC culture with coronavirus spike peptide pools or control peptides (ViraFEST assay). Cultured CD4+ T cell DNA was sequenced using the Oncomine TCR Beta short-read assay. Genomic DNA from cultured CD4+ T cells was extracted. MiXCR, run by TCRdb on the PCR reads, gives a single entry per CDR3 protein. The sample includes around 10,000 distinct CDR3 sequences, less than 40% of them seen just once. The chain employs TRBV29-1 and TRBJ1-1; no definite D call. This TCR came from a human donor who had recovered from COVID-19. Specimen: CD4+ T cells from blood, cultured in vitro. The CDR3 nucleotides are TGCAGCGCCAACCCACCGGGGACTGAAGCTTTCTTT. This codes for CSANPPGTEAFF. The variable domain in full, completed from reference TRBV29-1 and TRBJ1-1, reads SAVISQKPSRDICQRGTSLTIQCQVDSQVTMMFWYRQQPGQSLTLIATANQGSEATYESGFVIDKFPISRPNLTFSTLTVSNMSPEDSSIYLCSANPPGTEAFFGQGTRLTVV.